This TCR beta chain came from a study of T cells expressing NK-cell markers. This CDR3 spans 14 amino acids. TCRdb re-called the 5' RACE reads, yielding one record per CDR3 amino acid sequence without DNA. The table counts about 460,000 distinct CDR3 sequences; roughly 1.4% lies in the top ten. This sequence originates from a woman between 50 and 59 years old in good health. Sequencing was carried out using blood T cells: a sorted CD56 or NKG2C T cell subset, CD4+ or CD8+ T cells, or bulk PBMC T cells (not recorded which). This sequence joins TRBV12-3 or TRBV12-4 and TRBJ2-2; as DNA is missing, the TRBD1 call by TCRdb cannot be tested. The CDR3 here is CASSLQGWIGELFF.